The 14 T cell receptor beta chains presented below share a single source sample, sequenced in a study of OX40 agonist ivuxolimab in advanced cancers. TCRdb keeps only in-frame clones here, not all; method: immunoSEQ multiplex PCR. The repertoire has 70,000 to 95,000 clones, 86% of them found once; the top ten carry about 6.9%. The sample consisted of CD4+ or CD8+ T cells sorted from blood, taken in a trial of the OX40 agonist ivuxolimab. The receptors derive from an adult with an advanced solid tumor such as melanoma, head and neck, liver or kidney cancer.

The gene calls are TRBV2 and TRBJ1-5; D call uncertain. Trimming shortened V by 7 bases and J by 0 bases, and 7 bases separated the two germline ends. CDR3 length: 13 residues. Germline V gene data show CDR1 as SNHLY and CDR2 as FYNNEI. The CDR3: CASTPGSNQPQHF. The CDR3 coding sequence is TGTGCCAGCACCCCGGGTAGCAATCAGCCCCAGCATTTT. Full variable domain (missing parts from reference TRBV2 and TRBJ1-5): EPEVTQTPSHQVTQMGQEVILRCVPISNHLYFYWYRQILGQKVEFLVSFYNNEISEKSEIFDDQFSVERPDGSNFTLKIRSTKLEDSAMYFCASTPGSNQPQHFGDGTRLSIL.

V and J are TRBV30 and TRBJ2-2; 12 bases agree with TRBD2. V was clipped by 3 bases and J by 7 bases; unmatched bases: 9. The CDR3 covers 16 residues. The V gene's germline CDR1 is GTSNPN and CDR2 SVGIG (reference sequence). CDR3 residues: CAWSLAGGRNDGELFF. CDR3 coding DNA: TGTGCCTGGAGCCTAGCGGGGGGGCGTAATGACGGGGAGCTGTTTTTT.

The genes are TRBV5-1 and TRBJ2-7, with D tentatively TRBD1 or TRBD2 (5 bases each). The V end was cut by 3 bases, the J end by 0 bases, with 10 bases between. The CDR3 runs to 14 residues. CDR1 SGHRS and CDR2 YFSETQ come from the germline V gene. The CDR3 sequence is CASSSGRISYEQYF. CDR3 DNA: TGCGCCAGCAGCTCGGGACGAATCTCCTACGAGCAGTACTTC. The entire variable domain, with the rest obtained from reference TRBV5-1 and TRBJ2-7, is as follows: KAGVTQTPRYLIKTRGQQVTLSCSPISGHRSVSWYQQTPGQGLQFLFEYFSETQRNKGNFPGRFSGRQFSNSRSEMNVSTLELGDSALYLCASSSGRISYEQYFGPGTRLTVT.

The chain employs TRBV30 and TRBJ1-1; D gene unclear. The CDR3 totals 11 residues. V was clipped by 5 bases and J by 7 bases, with 11 bases between them. Per the germline V gene, CDR1 is GTSNPN and CDR2 is SVGIG (reference sequence). CDR3 region: CAWHTALEAFF. DNA of the CDR3: TGTGCCTGGCACACGGCTCTTGAAGCTTTCTTT.

DNA for the CDR3: TGTGCCAGCAGCCCTCAGGGGAACACTGAAGCTTTCTTT. Translation: CASSPQGNTEAFF. This sequence joins TRBV11-2 and TRBJ1-1; D is possibly TRBD1 (5 bases). The CDR3 has 13 residues. Looked up from germline, CDR1 is SGHAT and CDR2 is FQNNGV. Trimming shortened V by 5 bases and J by 1 base, and 8 bases separated the two germline ends.

Written as DNA, the CDR3 is TGCGCCAGCAGCTTGGGCACAGGGGTTGGAGGGCAGCCCCAGCATTTT. Encoded protein: CASSLGTGVGGQPQHF. V is TRBV5-1 and J is TRBJ1-5; 7 bases map to TRBD1. Germline V lookup: CDR1 SGHRS, CDR2 YFSETQ. This CDR3 comprises 16 residues. The ends lost 0 bases at V and 7 bases at J; junction bases unmatched: 10.

This sequence joins TRBV19 and TRBJ2-7, with no clear D. V lost 4 bases, J lost 3 bases, and 19 bases lay in between. This CDR3 is 16 amino acids long. Per germline, CDR1 LNHDA and CDR2 SQIVND (reference sequence). The CDR3 sequence is CASSRQVGLGNYEQYF. CDR3 in DNA: TGTGCCAGTAGTAGACAAGTAGGCCTTGGAAACTACGAGCAGTACTTC.

The chain has TRBV7-3 and TRBJ2-5; no definite D call. The germline V and J ends were trimmed by 1 base and 4 bases, with 7 bases remaining between them. Germline V CDR1 and CDR2: SGHTA, FQGTGA. There are 13 residues in the CDR3. CDR3 in amino acids: CASSLNLGETQYF. DNA for the CDR3: TGTGCCAGCAGCTTAAACTTGGGAGAGACCCAGTACTTC.

CDR3 coding DNA: TGCGCCAGCAGTTTACGAGGGACAGCTTCTGGAAACACCATATATTTT. Its protein product is CASSLRGTASGNTIYF. The V and J genes are TRBV10-1 and TRBJ1-3, with 7 bases that match TRBD1. V lost 5 bases to trimming and J lost 1 base; unmatched junction nucleotides: 8. The CDR3 length is 16 residues. Germline V gene data show CDR1 as WNHNN and CDR2 as SYGVQD (reference sequence).

This sequence joins TRBV11-1 and TRBJ1-1; D perhaps matches TRBD1 (5 bases). V lost 7 bases, J lost 0 bases, and 12 bases lay in between. The CDR3 spans 14 residues. CDR1 and CDR2 (germline): SGHAT, FQDESV (reference sequence). CDR3 residues: CASKGRNVNTEAFF. CDR3 DNA sequence: TGTGCCAGCAAGGGGCGGAACGTGAACACTGAAGCTTTCTTT.

The chain employs TRBV6-5 and TRBJ2-6; tentatively, D is TRBD2 (5 bases). The germline gives CDR1 MNHEY, CDR2 SVGAGI. Between the trimmed V and J ends, which lost 6 bases and 0 bases, there was a span of 9 bases. The CDR3 runs to 15 residues. The CDR3: CASRTGSSGANVLTF. For the CDR3, the DNA is TGTGCCAGCAGAACGGGGAGCTCTGGGGCCAACGTCCTGACTTTC.

This clone was seen a single time. This rearrangement joins TRBV5-6 to TRBJ1-2; D remains unclear. The CDR3 is 12 amino acids. Germline V lookup: CDR1 SGHDT, CDR2 YYEEEE. V lost 0 bases to trimming and J lost 8 bases, with 8 bases between them. CDR3 loop: CASSLVGFGYTF. The CDR3 coding sequence is TGTGCCAGCAGCTTGGTAGGGTTCGGCTACACCTTC.

This chain connects TRBV7-3 to TRBJ1-2, with no clear D. Germline CDR1 reads SGHTA; CDR2 reads FQGTGA. V was cut by 4 bases and J by 8 bases, with 14 bases left in between. This CDR3 is 13 amino acids long. The CDR3 nucleotides are TGTGCCAGCAGCTCCTCCCAGGTAGAAGGCTACACCTTC. Translating gives CASSSSQVEGYTF. The complete variable domain, with remaining parts taken from reference TRBV7-3 and TRBJ1-2, reads GAGVSQTPSNKVTEKGKYVELRCDPISGHTALYWYRQSLGQGPEFLIYFQGTGAADDSGLPNDRFFAVRPEGSVSTLKIQRTERGDSAVYLCASSSSQVEGYTFGSGTRLTVV.

In its sample, this clone was seen a few times. V gene TRBV7-2 combines with J gene TRBJ2-7; TRBD1 agrees at 7 bases. With 5 bases clipped from V and 2 bases from J, the junction kept 6 bases outside the gene matches. In germline, CDR1 is SGHTA, CDR2 FQGNSA. This CDR3 region has 14 residues. As DNA, the CDR3 is TGTGCCAGCAGCCGAAGGGACAGCACCTACGAGCAGTACTTC. Its translation: CASSRRDSTYEQYF. The whole variable domain, remainder taken from reference TRBV7-2 and TRBJ2-7, is GAGVSQSPSNKVTEKGKDVELRCDPISGHTALYWYRQSLGQGLEFLIYFQGNSAPDKSGLPSDRFSAERTGGSVSTLTIQRTQQEDSAVYLCASSRRDSTYEQYFGPGTRLTVT.